This entry concerns a single TCR beta chain. The data stem from a study of T cell changes during pregnancy in multiple sclerosis. Unmatched junction bases numbered 1, after V lost 4 bases and J lost 1 base. CDR1 is SGHAT and CDR2 is FQNNGV in the germline V gene. The CDR3 length is 13 residues. Generated by immunoSEQ multiplex PCR, the TCRdb table keeps only in-frame clones and is missing some. The table includes fewer than 40,000 clones, more than 85% detected once. The sequenced sample was CD8+ T cells from peripheral blood mononuclear cells, obtained after pregnancy. The sequence came from a female donor with multiple sclerosis, enrolled in a pregnancy study. This rearrangement joins TRBV11-2 to TRBJ2-7; 7 bases map to TRBD1. The CDR3 sequence is CASSWGQSYEQYF. CDR3 bases: TGTGCCAGCAGCTGGGGACAGTCCTACGAGCAGTACTTC.